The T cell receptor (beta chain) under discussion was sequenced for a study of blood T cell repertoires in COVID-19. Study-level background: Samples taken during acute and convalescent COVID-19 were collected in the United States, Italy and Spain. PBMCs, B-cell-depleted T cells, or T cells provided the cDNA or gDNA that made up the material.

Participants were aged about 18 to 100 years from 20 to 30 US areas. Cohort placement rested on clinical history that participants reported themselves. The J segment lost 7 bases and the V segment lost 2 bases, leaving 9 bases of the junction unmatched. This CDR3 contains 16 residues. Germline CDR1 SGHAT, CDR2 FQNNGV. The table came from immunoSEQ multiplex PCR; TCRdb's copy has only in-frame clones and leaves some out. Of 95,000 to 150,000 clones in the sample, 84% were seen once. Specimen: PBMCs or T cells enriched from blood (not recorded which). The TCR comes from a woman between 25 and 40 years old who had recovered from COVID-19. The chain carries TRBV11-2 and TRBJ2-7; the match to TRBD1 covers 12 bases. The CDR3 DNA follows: TGTGCCAGCAGCTTACCCTTGGGACAGGGGGCGCAGGAGCAGTACTTC. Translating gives CASSLPLGQGAQEQYF.